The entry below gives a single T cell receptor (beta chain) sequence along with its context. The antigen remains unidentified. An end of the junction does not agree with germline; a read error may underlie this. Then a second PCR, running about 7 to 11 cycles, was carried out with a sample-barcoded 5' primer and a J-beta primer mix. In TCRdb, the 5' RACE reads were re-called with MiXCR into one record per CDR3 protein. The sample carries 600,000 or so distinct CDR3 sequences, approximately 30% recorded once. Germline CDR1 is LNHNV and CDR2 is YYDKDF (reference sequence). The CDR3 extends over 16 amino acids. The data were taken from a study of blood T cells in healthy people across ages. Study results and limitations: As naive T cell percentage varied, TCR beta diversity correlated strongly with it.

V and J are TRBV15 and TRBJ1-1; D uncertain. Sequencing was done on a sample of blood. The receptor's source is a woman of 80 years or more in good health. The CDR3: CTTSKAPQEMNTEAFF. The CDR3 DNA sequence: TGTACCACCAGCAAAGCTCCTCAGGAGATGAACACTGAAGCTTTCTTT.